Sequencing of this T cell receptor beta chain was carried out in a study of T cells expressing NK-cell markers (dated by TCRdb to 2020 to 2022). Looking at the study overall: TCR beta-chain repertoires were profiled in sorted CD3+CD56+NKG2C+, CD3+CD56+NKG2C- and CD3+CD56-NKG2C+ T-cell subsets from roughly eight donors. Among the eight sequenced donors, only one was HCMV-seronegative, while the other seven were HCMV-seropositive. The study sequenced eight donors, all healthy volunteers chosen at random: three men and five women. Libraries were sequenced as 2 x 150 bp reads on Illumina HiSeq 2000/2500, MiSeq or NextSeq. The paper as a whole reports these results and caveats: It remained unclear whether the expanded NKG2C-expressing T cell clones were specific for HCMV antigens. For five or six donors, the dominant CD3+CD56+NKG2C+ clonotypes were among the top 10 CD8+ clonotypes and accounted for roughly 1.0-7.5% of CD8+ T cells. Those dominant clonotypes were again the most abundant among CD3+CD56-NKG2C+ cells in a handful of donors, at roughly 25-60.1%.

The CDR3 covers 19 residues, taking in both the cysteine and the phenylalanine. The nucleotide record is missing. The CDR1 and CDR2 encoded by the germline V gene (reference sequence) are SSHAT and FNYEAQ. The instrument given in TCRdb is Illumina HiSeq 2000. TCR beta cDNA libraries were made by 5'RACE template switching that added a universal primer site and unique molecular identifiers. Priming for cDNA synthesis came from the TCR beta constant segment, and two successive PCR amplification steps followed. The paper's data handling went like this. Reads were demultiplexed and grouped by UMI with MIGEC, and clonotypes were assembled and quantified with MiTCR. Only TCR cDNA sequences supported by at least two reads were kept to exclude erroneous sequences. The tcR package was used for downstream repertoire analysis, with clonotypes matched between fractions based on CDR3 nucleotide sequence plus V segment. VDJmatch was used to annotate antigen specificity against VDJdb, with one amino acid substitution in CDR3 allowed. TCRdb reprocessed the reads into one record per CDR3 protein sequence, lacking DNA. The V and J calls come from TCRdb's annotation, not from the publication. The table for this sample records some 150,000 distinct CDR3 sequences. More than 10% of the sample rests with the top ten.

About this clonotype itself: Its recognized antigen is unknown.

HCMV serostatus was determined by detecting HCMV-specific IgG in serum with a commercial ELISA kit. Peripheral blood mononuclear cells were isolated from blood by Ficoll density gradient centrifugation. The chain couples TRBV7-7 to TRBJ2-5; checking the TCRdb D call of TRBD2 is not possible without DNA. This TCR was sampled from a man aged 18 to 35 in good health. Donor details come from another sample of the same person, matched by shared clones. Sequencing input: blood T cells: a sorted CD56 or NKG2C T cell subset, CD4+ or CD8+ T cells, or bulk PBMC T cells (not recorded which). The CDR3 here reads CASSLVSGLAGSDQETQYF.